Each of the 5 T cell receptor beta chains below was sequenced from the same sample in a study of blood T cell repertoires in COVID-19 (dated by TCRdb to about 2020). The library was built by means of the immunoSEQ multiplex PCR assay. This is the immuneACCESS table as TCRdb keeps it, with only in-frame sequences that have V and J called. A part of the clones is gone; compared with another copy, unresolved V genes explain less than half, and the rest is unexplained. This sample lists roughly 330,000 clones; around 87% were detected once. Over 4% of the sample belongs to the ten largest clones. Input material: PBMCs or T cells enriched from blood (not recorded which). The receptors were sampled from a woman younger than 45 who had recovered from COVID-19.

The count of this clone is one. CDR3 in amino acids: CASRTGTGNTEAFF. The CDR3 DNA is TGTGCCAGCAGGACCGGGACAGGGAACACTGAAGCTTTCTTT. The chain is built from TRBV27 and TRBJ1-1, with TRBD1 matching 8 bases. V lost 6 bases and J lost 1; bases outside the gene matches: 4. Germline CDR1 reads MNHEY; CDR2 reads SMNVEV (reference sequence). The CDR3 has 14 residues.

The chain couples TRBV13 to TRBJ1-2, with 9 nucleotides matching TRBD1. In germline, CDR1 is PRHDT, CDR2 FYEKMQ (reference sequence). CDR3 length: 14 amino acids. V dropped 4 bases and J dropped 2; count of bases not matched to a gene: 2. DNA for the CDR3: TGTGCCAGCAGCTCGACAGGGGGGAACTATGGCTACACCTTC. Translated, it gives CASSSTGGNYGYTF.

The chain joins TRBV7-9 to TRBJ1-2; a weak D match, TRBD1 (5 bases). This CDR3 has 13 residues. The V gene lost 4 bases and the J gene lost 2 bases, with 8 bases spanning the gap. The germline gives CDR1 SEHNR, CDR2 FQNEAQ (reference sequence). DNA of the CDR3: TGTGCCAGCAGCTCACAGGAAAACTATGGCTACACCTTC. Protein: CASSSQENYGYTF.

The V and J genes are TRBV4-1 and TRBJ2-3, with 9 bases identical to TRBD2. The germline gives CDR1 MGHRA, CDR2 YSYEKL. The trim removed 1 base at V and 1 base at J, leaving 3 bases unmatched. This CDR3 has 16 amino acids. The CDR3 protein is CASSQVSGGRTDTQYF. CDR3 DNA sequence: TGCGCCAGCAGCCAAGTCAGCGGGGGGCGCACAGATACGCAGTATTTT.

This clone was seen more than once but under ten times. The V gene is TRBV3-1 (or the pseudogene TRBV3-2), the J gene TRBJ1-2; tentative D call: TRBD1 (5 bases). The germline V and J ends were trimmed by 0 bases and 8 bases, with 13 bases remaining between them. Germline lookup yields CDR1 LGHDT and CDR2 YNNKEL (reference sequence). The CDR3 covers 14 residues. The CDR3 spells CASSQDPQGGGYTF. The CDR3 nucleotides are TGTGCCAGCAGCCAAGATCCCCAGGGAGGAGGCTACACCTTC.